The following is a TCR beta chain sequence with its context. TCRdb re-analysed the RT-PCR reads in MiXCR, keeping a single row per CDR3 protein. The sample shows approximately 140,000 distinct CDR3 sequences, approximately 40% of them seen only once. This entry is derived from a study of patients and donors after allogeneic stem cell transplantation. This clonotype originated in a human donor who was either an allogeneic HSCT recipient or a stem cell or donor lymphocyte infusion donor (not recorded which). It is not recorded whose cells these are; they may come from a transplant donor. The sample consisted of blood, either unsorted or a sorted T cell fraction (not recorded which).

The CDR3 reads CASSLLKGSMNTEAFF. DNA of the CDR3: TGCGCCAGCAGCTTGTTGAAGGGCTCCATGAACACTGAAGCTTTCTTT. The V call is TRBV5-1, the J call TRBJ1-1; D not certain. Trimming took 1 base from V and 0 from J, leaving 13 bases between them. There are 16 residues in the CDR3. Germline-derived CDR1 and CDR2 are SGHRS and YFSETQ.